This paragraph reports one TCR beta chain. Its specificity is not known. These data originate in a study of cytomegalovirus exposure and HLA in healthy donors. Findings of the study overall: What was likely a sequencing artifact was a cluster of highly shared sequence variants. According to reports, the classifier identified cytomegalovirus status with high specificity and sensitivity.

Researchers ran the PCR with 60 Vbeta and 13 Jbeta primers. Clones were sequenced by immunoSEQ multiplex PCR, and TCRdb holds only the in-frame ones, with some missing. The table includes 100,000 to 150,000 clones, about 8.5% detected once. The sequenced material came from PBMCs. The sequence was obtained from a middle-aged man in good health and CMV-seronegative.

CDR3 nucleotides: TGTGCCAGCCTGCCGACAGGGGCTCTCAATCAGCCCCAGCATTTT. This gives the protein CASLPTGALNQPQHF. This chain uses TRBV2 with TRBJ1-5, with 8 positions matching TRBD1. This CDR3 comprises 15 residues. V shed 8 bases, J shed 3 bases, and the junction held 9 bases outside the gene matches. The germline gives CDR1 SNHLY, CDR2 FYNNEI.